The subject of this entry is one T cell receptor (beta chain). This sample was included in a study of blood T cell repertoires in COVID-19. Sequencing used immunoSEQ multiplex PCR; TCRdb keeps in-frame clones, though not all of them. Here the sample spans about 200,000 clones, over 85% being singletons. Deletions cut 4 bases from V and 10 bases from J, with 20 bases between. CDR3 length: 16 residues. The germline CDR1 and CDR2 sequences are MNHEY and SVGAGI. Material: PBMCs or T cells enriched from blood (not recorded which). The chain carries TRBV6-5 and TRBJ1-6; D perhaps matches TRBD1 (5 bases). The TCR was taken from a woman aged 25-40 years with acute COVID-19. The CDR3, as DNA: TGTGCCAGCAGTTTTAACTCCAGGGAAACCGGGTCACCCCTCCACTTT. Translated: CASSFNSRETGSPLHF.